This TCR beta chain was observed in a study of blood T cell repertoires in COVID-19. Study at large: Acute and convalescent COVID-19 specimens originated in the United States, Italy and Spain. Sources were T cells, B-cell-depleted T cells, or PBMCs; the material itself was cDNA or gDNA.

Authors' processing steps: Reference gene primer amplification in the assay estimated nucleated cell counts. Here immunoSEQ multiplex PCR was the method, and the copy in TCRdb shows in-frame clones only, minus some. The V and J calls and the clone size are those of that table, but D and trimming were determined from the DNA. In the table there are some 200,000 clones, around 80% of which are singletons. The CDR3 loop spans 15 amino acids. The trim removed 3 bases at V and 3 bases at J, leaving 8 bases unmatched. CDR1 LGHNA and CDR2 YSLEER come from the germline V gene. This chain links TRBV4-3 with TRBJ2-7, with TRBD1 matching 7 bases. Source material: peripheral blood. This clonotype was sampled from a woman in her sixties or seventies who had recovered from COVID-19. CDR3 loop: CASSQARTGGYEQYF. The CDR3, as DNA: TGCGCCAGCAGCCAGGCAAGGACAGGTGGCTACGAGCAGTACTTC.